Presented here are 25 T cell receptor beta chains from one specimen sequenced in a study of T cell responses to AZD1222 COVID-19 vaccine. Assay used: immunoSEQ multiplex PCR; TCRdb lists only in-frame clones, some missing. The sample shows about 73,000 clones, under 90% of them seen only once. Here the sequenced sample was peripheral blood, taken 28 days after the second AZD1222 dose. The receptor set was obtained from an adult who received the AZD1222 COVID-19 vaccine.

This clone was seen a single time. The V gene is TRBV6-2 or TRBV6-3, the J gene TRBJ2-5; D remains unclear. Trimming took 3 bases from V and 7 from J, leaving 9 bases between them. Germline CDR1 is MNHEY and CDR2 is SVGEGT. This CDR3 region has 12 residues. CDR3 DNA: TGTGCCAGCAGTTATGACAAGGGGACCCAGTACTTC. This sequence encodes CASSYDKGTQYF.

The chain couples TRBV27 to TRBJ2-7, with a possible D match to TRBD2 (6 bases). The germline gives CDR1 MNHEY, CDR2 SMNVEV (reference sequence). CDR3 length: 15 amino acids. Trimming stripped 2 bases from V and 2 bases from J, with 13 bases between. CDR3 region: CASSLTGTFTYEQYF. CDR3 nucleotide sequence: TGTGCCAGCAGTTTAACGGGGACTTTTACCTACGAGCAGTACTTC.

The chain has TRBV7-3 and TRBJ2-7; 9 nucleotides agree with TRBD1. The CDR3 totals 15 residues. CDR1 is SGHTA, CDR2 FQGTGA, per germline. With 5 bases clipped from V and 7 bases from J, the junction kept 12 bases outside the gene matches. The CDR3 coding sequence is TGTGCCAGCAGCCTCAAACCCGGGACAGGGAATGAGCAGTACTTC. Translation gives CASSLKPGTGNEQYF.

V gene TRBV11-3 combines with J gene TRBJ1-1, with TRBD1 matching over 9 bases. The CDR3 length is 15 residues. Germline CDR1 is SGHNT and CDR2 is YENEEA. With 5 bases clipped from V and 2 bases from J, the junction kept 6 bases outside the gene matches. This chain's CDR3 is CASSPRTGDNTEAFF. DNA of the CDR3: TGTGCCAGCAGCCCCCGGACAGGGGATAACACTGAAGCTTTCTTT.

This clone was picked up one time. V gene TRBV11-2 combines with J gene TRBJ1-1, with 8 nucleotides matching TRBD1. Germline lookup yields CDR1 SGHAT and CDR2 FQNNGV. The J segment lost 3 bases and the V segment lost 5 bases, leaving 2 bases of the junction unmatched. The CDR3 spans 13 residues. CDR3 residues: CASSQTGDTEAFF. CDR3 DNA sequence: TGTGCCAGCAGCCAGACAGGGGACACTGAAGCTTTCTTT. Using reference TRBV11-2 and TRBJ1-1 for the parts outside the CDR3, the full variable domain is EAGVAQSPRYKIIEKRQSVAFWCNPISGHATLYWYQQILGQGPKLLIQFQNNGVVDDSQLPKDRFSAERLKGVDSTLKIQPAKLEDSAVYLCASSQTGDTEAFFGQGTRLTVV.

This chain connects TRBV19 to TRBJ1-6, with D perhaps matching TRBD1 (5 bases). Germline loops: CDR1 LNHDA, CDR2 SQIVND (reference sequence). The CDR3 loop spans 14 amino acids. Trimming stripped 4 bases from V and 5 bases from J, with 9 bases between. CDR3 DNA sequence: TGTGCCAGTAGTACCGGGACGGATAATTCACCCCTCCACTTT. Protein product: CASSTGTDNSPLHF.

J is TRBJ1-6 and V is TRBV4-1; D might be TRBD1 (5 bases). CDR1 is MGHRA and CDR2 is YSYEKL in the germline V gene. The CDR3 length is 15 residues. V gave up 4 bases and J gave up 9 bases, with 16 bases separating them. The CDR3 DNA sequence: TGCGCCAGCAGCCCCGGGACGGTGGTGGGTTCACCCCTCCACTTT. This translates into CASSPGTVVGSPLHF.

The V and J genes are TRBV4-2 and TRBJ2-3; D possibly corresponds to TRBD2 (5 bases). The length of the CDR3 is 13 residues. Trimming removed 4 bases at V and 1 base at J, with 6 bases between. Germline-derived CDR1 and CDR2 are LGHNA and YNFKEQ. CDR3 sequence (DNA): TGTGCCAGCAGCCCGAGGGGCACAGATACGCAGTATTTT. This encodes CASSPRGTDTQYF.

The CDR3, as DNA: TGTGCCTGGAGCAGCGGGTACCGGGGAGGAGAGACCCAGTACTTC. Translated: CAWSSGYRGGETQYF. V is TRBV30 and J is TRBJ2-5; D is possibly TRBD2 (6 bases). Germline loops: CDR1 GTSNPN, CDR2 SVGIG (reference sequence). This CDR3 is built from 15 residues. The V end lost 3 bases, the J end lost 4 bases, and 18 bases lay between the germline ends.

Only one count was recorded for this clone. The gene calls are TRBV6-5 and TRBJ1-1; tentative D call: TRBD1 (5 bases). The CDR3 length is 13 residues. CDR1 MNHEY and CDR2 SVGAGI come from the germline V gene. V was clipped by 7 bases and J by 6 bases, with 15 bases between them. The DNA for the CDR3 is TGTGCCAGCAAAACGGGGGAATGGGCTGAAGCTTTCTTT. Encoded protein: CASKTGEWAEAFF.

V and J are TRBV4-1 and TRBJ1-3, with 7 bases that match TRBD1. The length of the CDR3 is 16 residues. Losses at the gene ends were 1 base for V and 3 bases for J; bases not matched to a gene: 6. Germline-derived CDR1 and CDR2 are MGHRA and YSYEKL. CDR3 bases: TGCGCCAGCAGCCAAGTCGAGGGGGCAAATGGAAACACCATATATTTT. It yields the protein CASSQVEGANGNTIYF.

V usage is TRBV15 and J usage is TRBJ2-7; maybe TRBD2 (5 bases). The V end lost 2 bases, the J end lost 1 base, and 9 bases lay between the germline ends. This CDR3 spans 14 amino acids. The germline V gene encodes CDR1 LNHNV and CDR2 YYDKDF (reference sequence). In nucleotides, the CDR3 is TGTGCCACCAGCAGATCAGGCGGGTCCTACGAGCAGTACTTC. Protein sequence: CATSRSGGSYEQYF.

The V gene is TRBV28, the J gene TRBJ1-2; tentative D call: TRBD1 (5 bases). Trimming cost V 5 bases and J 6 bases, with 16 bases left between them. CDR3 length: 14 amino acids. Per the germline V gene, CDR1 is MDHEN and CDR2 is SYDVKM. The CDR3 spells CASSAAGGVNGYTF. The CDR3 DNA reads as TGTGCCAGCAGTGCCGCGGGGGGGGTCAATGGCTACACCTTC.

There are a few counts of this clone. The chain recombines TRBV7-9 with TRBJ2-1, with D possibly called TRBD1 or TRBD2 (5 bases each). The length of the CDR3 is 17 residues. Germline lookup yields CDR1 SEHNR and CDR2 FQNEAQ (reference sequence). Between the trimmed V and J ends, which lost 1 base and 7 bases, there was a span of 20 bases. CDR3 residues: CASSLGGPRGLFNEQFF. CDR3 DNA: TGTGCCAGCAGCTTAGGGGGCCCCCGAGGGCTTTTTAATGAGCAGTTCTTC.

The gene calls are TRBV5-1 and TRBJ1-2; D is perhaps TRBD1 (6 bases). The germline V gene has CDR1 SGHRS and CDR2 YFSETQ. CDR3 length: 13 amino acids. V gave up 2 bases and J gave up 7 bases, with 12 bases separating them. CDR3 sequence (DNA): TGCGCCAGCAGCTTAGGGGGATCTCCTGGCTACACCTTC. This encodes CASSLGGSPGYTF.

V is TRBV6-5 and J is TRBJ2-1; 13 nucleotides match TRBD2. This CDR3 comprises 15 residues. Per germline, CDR1 MNHEY and CDR2 SVGAGI. Unmatched junction bases numbered 8, after V lost 6 bases and J lost 9 bases. CDR3 DNA: TGTGCCAGCAGCACCACTAGCGGGGGGGTAGGTGAGCAGTTCTTC. This gives the protein CASSTTSGGVGEQFF.

The chain employs TRBV29-1 and TRBJ2-1, with D possibly matching TRBD1 (6 bases). The germline V gene encodes CDR1 SQVTM and CDR2 ANQGSEA. This CDR3 is built from 14 residues. V dropped 4 bases and J dropped 0 bases, with 10 bases sitting between them. CDR3 region: CSVVGGNSYNEQFF. The CDR3 nucleotides are TGCAGCGTTGTTGGGGGCAACTCCTACAATGAGCAGTTCTTC.

The genes are TRBV28 and TRBJ2-3; 9 bases line up with TRBD2. V trimming: 7 bases; J trimming: 7 bases; junction bases outside the gene matches: 12. The CDR3 contains 15 residues. CDR1 is MDHEN, CDR2 SYDVKM, per germline. The CDR3 spells CASTNGASGDYTQYF. The CDR3, as DNA: TGTGCCAGCACAAACGGGGCTAGCGGGGACTATACGCAGTATTTT.

This rearrangement joins TRBV6-5 to TRBJ1-2, with D unclear. This CDR3 contains 15 residues. The V end lost 0 bases, the J end lost 2 bases, and 10 bases lay between the germline ends. Germline values: CDR1 MNHEY, CDR2 SVGAGI. CDR3 loop: CASSYSGSGNYGYTF. CDR3 in DNA: TGTGCCAGCAGTTACTCCGGGTCGGGGAACTATGGCTACACCTTC.

The genes are TRBV28 and TRBJ2-2; the match to TRBD2 covers 12 bases. The germline gives CDR1 MDHEN, CDR2 SYDVKM. V lost 3 bases to trimming and J lost 6 bases; unmatched junction nucleotides: 8. This CDR3 has 17 amino acids. The CDR3, as DNA: TGTGCCAGCAGTTTCACTCTAGCGGGGGGGCCCCCCGGGGAGCTGTTTTTT. It is translated as CASSFTLAGGPPGELFF.

The genes are TRBV3-1 (or the pseudogene TRBV3-2) and TRBJ2-7, with D possibly TRBD1 on 6 matching bases. Germline-derived CDR1 and CDR2 are LGHDT and YNNKEL (reference sequence). This CDR3 region has 11 residues. The germline V and J ends were trimmed by 8 bases and 3 bases, with 8 bases remaining between them. The CDR3 nucleotides are TGTGCCAGCGGGACACTCTACGAGCAGTACTTC. Amino acid sequence: CASGTLYEQYF.

The J gene is TRBJ2-1, the V gene TRBV6-2 or TRBV6-3; D is perhaps TRBD1 or TRBD2 (5 bases each). Trimming removed 0 bases from V and 9 bases from J, with 12 bases in between. The length of the CDR3 is 14 residues. Germline loops: CDR1 MNHEY, CDR2 SVGEGT. For the CDR3, the DNA is TGTGCCAGCAGTTACTCGGGGGTCCTGAGTGAGCAGTTCTTC. Its protein product is CASSYSGVLSEQFF.

This clone was observed once. The chain uses TRBV30 and TRBJ1-2; 8 bases are shared with TRBD1. Germline CDR1 is GTSNPN and CDR2 is SVGIG (reference sequence). V lost 2 bases, J lost 4 bases, and 12 bases stayed unmatched. The CDR3 spans 16 residues. The CDR3 nucleotides read TGTGCCTGGAGTAGGACAGGGCTTATGGAGGGCTATGGCTACACCTTC. It is translated as CAWSRTGLMEGYGYTF.

The chain joins TRBV5-1 to TRBJ1-4; 7 bases are a match to TRBD1. In germline, CDR1 is SGHRS, CDR2 YFSETQ. This CDR3 has 19 residues. The V gene end was trimmed by 6 bases and the J gene end by 0 bases; junction bases not matched to a gene: 17. The DNA of the CDR3 is TGCGCCAGCATACCCGGACAGGAGACTCTTTTAGCAACTAATGAAAAACTGTTTTTT. Its translation is CASIPGQETLLATNEKLFF.

This chain joins TRBV5-1 and TRBJ1-2, with D possibly matching TRBD1 (5 bases). Per germline, CDR1 SGHRS and CDR2 YFSETQ. With 1 base removed from V and 8 bases from J, the gap between germline ends came to 12 bases. The CDR3 length is 13 residues. The CDR3 sequence: CASSLPGYGGYTF. CDR3 bases: TGCGCCAGCAGCTTGCCAGGGTATGGCGGCTACACCTTC.